The clone carrying this TCR beta chain came up a few times. Profiling relied on immunoSEQ multiplex PCR, and the TCRdb table lists in-frame clones only, not all of them. The repertoire has around 40,000 clones, 90% of them found once; the top ten carry over 0.4%. The sample comes from a study of T cell changes during pregnancy in multiple sclerosis. Trimming pared 7 bases from V and 9 bases from J, leaving 18 bases between. The CDR3 spans 13 residues. Germline V gives CDR1 MDHEN, CDR2 SYDVKM. The chain employs TRBV28 and TRBJ1-1; D gene ambiguous. The clonotype originates from a female donor in good health, enrolled as a control in a pregnancy study. The material sequenced was CD4+ T cells from peripheral blood mononuclear cells, taken in the first trimester of pregnancy. CDR3 protein: CASKAGSLEQAFF. The CDR3 nucleotides are TGTGCCAGCAAAGCGGGCAGCTTAGAACAAGCTTTCTTT.